The 31 T cell receptor beta chains below were found in one sample sequenced in a study of OX40 agonist ivuxolimab in advanced cancers. Library prep was done by the immunoSEQ multiplex PCR assay. TCRdb took this table from immuneACCESS and kept in-frame rearrangements with V and J called. Such tables lack part of the clones; where checked against another copy, unresolved V genes explain under half of the gap, and the rest is unexplained. The sample profile shows some 50,000 clones; 90% to 95% of them were found once. Clones ranked in the top ten supply 11% of the sample. The sequenced sample was CD4+ or CD8+ T cells sorted from blood, obtained in a trial of the OX40 agonist ivuxolimab. These receptors originate from an adult with an advanced solid tumor such as melanoma, head and neck, liver or kidney cancer.

This rearrangement joins TRBV6-1 to TRBJ2-7, with TRBD2 identical over 11 bases. J was trimmed by 5 bases and V by 2 bases; bases with no gene match: 5. The germline gives CDR1 MNHNS, CDR2 SASEGT. CDR3 length: 15 residues. CDR3: CASSERTSGLNEQYF. CDR3 sequence (DNA): TGTGCCAGCAGTGAAAGGACTAGCGGGCTGAACGAGCAGTACTTC.

Here the CDR3 DNA reads TGTGCCAGCAGTACGGGACTAGCGGGAGGGAATGAGCAGTTCTTC. It translates to CASSTGLAGGNEQFF. The chain is built from TRBV27 and TRBJ2-1; 16 nucleotides align to TRBD2. CDR1 is MNHEY and CDR2 is SMNVEV in the germline V gene (reference sequence). Trimming at V came to 5 bases and at J to 7 bases, leaving 2 bases not matched to a gene. The CDR3 totals 15 residues.

This clone was picked up a small number of times. V is TRBV12-5 and J is TRBJ1-5; no clear D gene. This CDR3 region has 11 residues. The ends were cut back, 5 bases at V and 4 bases at J, with 3 bases in the middle. From germline, CDR1 is LGHNT and CDR2 FRNRAP. The chain's CDR3 is CASGINQPQHF. CDR3 coding DNA: TGTGCTAGTGGTATTAATCAGCCCCAGCATTTT.

The genes are TRBV15 and TRBJ2-7; 11 bases are shared with TRBD2. The CDR3 covers 16 residues. V shed 0 bases, J shed 6 bases, and the junction held 7 bases outside the gene matches. Germline V gives CDR1 LNHNV, CDR2 YYDKDF (reference sequence). This CDR3 reads CATSRDTLAGEVEQYF. CDR3 DNA sequence: TGTGCCACCAGCAGAGACACACTAGCGGGAGAGGTCGAGCAGTACTTC.

V gene TRBV6-5 combines with J gene TRBJ1-2, with a possible D match to TRBD1 (6 bases). The CDR3 spans 14 residues. Trimming shortened V by 5 bases and J by 0 bases, and 10 bases separated the two germline ends. CDR1 MNHEY and CDR2 SVGAGI come from the germline V gene. For the CDR3, the DNA is TGTGCCAGCAGTGCAGGGGACCCTAACTATGGCTACACCTTC. It yields the protein CASSAGDPNYGYTF.

In its sample, this clone was seen once. This sequence joins TRBV4-3 and TRBJ2-7; D not resolved. Trimming pared 0 bases from V and 0 bases from J, leaving 9 bases between. Germline CDR1 LGHNA, CDR2 YSLEER. This CDR3 contains 15 residues. The CDR3: CASSQDRHLSYEQYF. As DNA, the CDR3 is TGCGCCAGCAGCCAAGATAGGCACCTCTCCTACGAGCAGTACTTC.

The V gene is TRBV7-9, the J gene TRBJ2-1; D not certain. Trimming removed 5 bases at V and 0 bases at J, with 5 bases between. CDR1 and CDR2 from the germline V gene are SEHNR and FQNEAQ (reference sequence). CDR3 length equals 13 residues. DNA for the CDR3: TGTGCCAGCAGCCTTGGCTCCTACAATGAGCAGTTCTTC. Translating it yields CASSLGSYNEQFF.

The chain has TRBV7-9 and TRBJ2-7, with TRBD2 as a possible D gene (5 bases). This CDR3 comprises 16 residues. Deletions cut 4 bases from V and 2 bases from J, with 18 bases between. CDR1 SEHNR and CDR2 FQNEAQ come from the germline V gene (reference sequence). The CDR3 is CASSSEGRGFPYEQYF. As DNA, the CDR3 is TGTGCCAGCAGCTCCGAAGGCCGGGGTTTCCCCTACGAGCAGTACTTC. The full variable domain, with the rest looked up from reference TRBV7-9 and TRBJ2-7, is DTGVSQNPRHKITKRGQNVTFRCDPISEHNRLYWYRQTLGQGPEFLTYFQNEAQLEKSRLLSDRFSAERPKGSFSTLEIQRTEQGDSAMYLCASSSEGRGFPYEQYFGPGTRLTVT.

The CDR3 DNA reads TGTGCCAGTAGTATTGGCTACACTGAAGCTTTCTTT. It yields the protein CASSIGYTEAFF. The V and J genes are TRBV19 and TRBJ1-1; D unclear. V gave up 3 bases and J gave up 3 bases, with 5 bases separating them. The CDR3 consists of 12 residues. CDR1 LNHDA and CDR2 SQIVND come from the germline V gene (reference sequence).

This CDR3 reads CASSLGGQGAEQYF. The CDR3 nucleotides are TGTGCCAGCAGCTTGGGGGGACAGGGGGCCGAGCAGTACTTC. J is TRBJ2-7 and V is TRBV5-6, with 12 bases aligning to TRBD1. V lost 0 bases, J lost 6 bases, and 1 base stayed unmatched. This CDR3 comprises 14 residues. Germline-derived CDR1 and CDR2 are SGHDT and YYEEEE.

This rearrangement joins TRBV18 to TRBJ2-5; the D gene is possibly TRBD2 (5 bases). CDR3 length: 14 residues. CDR1 is KGHSH and CDR2 is LQKENI in the germline V gene. Deletions cut 6 bases from V and 5 bases from J, with 16 bases between. The CDR3 DNA sequence: TGTGCCAGCTCTCCCGGAGTCCCGGGGGAGACCCAGTACTTC. This codes for CASSPGVPGETQYF.

The chain joins TRBV7-3 to TRBJ2-3; 8 nucleotides line up with TRBD2. Germline V lookup: CDR1 SGHTA, CDR2 FQGTGA. V trimming: 4 bases; J trimming: 3 bases; junction bases outside the gene matches: 6. The CDR3 totals 15 residues. The CDR3 sequence is CASSSIAGTTDTQYF. The DNA for the CDR3 is TGTGCCAGCAGCTCGATAGCGGGGACGACAGATACGCAGTATTTT.

The chain employs TRBV27 and TRBJ2-1; 10 nucleotides line up with TRBD2. This CDR3 has 14 residues. Trimming took 3 bases from V and 10 from J; bases not matched to a gene: 6. Germline-derived CDR1 and CDR2 are MNHEY and SMNVEV (reference sequence). CDR3 amino acids: CASSFSTSGWEQFF. DNA of the CDR3: TGTGCCAGCAGTTTCTCGACTAGCGGGTGGGAGCAGTTCTTC.

This chain's CDR3 is CASSFRPSGTSGFSTDTQYF. The CDR3 DNA reads as TGCGCCAGCAGCTTCCGGCCCTCGGGGACTAGCGGGTTTAGCACAGATACGCAGTATTTT. The rearrangement uses TRBV5-1 and TRBJ2-3, with 12 bases matching TRBD2. Germline lookup yields CDR1 SGHRS and CDR2 YFSETQ. This CDR3 region has 20 residues. The junction had 13 bases not matched to a gene; V was cut back by 2 bases and J by 0 bases.

CDR3 amino acids: CASSVDGTTDTQYF. For the CDR3, the DNA is TGTGCCAGCAGCGTTGACGGTACCACAGATACGCAGTATTTT. V is TRBV9 and J is TRBJ2-3; D gene ambiguous. The CDR3 runs 14 residues. V was clipped by 2 bases and J by 2 bases, with 9 bases between them. Germline values: CDR1 SGDLS, CDR2 YYNGEE.

This chain uses TRBV4-3 with TRBJ2-2; TRBD2 is a possible D gene (6 bases). Germline assignment: CDR1 LGHNA and CDR2 YSLEER. The CDR3 is 15 amino acids. V dropped 1 base and J dropped 7 bases, with 13 bases sitting between them. The CDR3 DNA is TGCGCCAGCAGCCAAGGGAGCGGGTCCAACGGGGAGCTGTTTTTT. Encoded protein: CASSQGSGSNGELFF.

This clone was observed a single time. The rearrangement uses TRBV4-3 and TRBJ2-7; D gene uncertain. There are 14 residues in the CDR3. CDR1 is LGHNA, CDR2 YSLEER, per germline. Trimming took off 0 bases at V and 3 bases at J, with 9 bases between the two ends. CDR3 in amino acids: CASSQDPTSYEQYF. Written as DNA, the CDR3 is TGCGCCAGCAGCCAAGACCCCACCAGCTACGAGCAGTACTTC.

The rearrangement uses TRBV20-1 and TRBJ1-5; D is unclear. With 6 bases removed from V and 6 bases from J, the gap between germline ends came to 9 bases. CDR3 length: 11 amino acids. Germline values: CDR1 DFQATT, CDR2 SNEGSKA (reference sequence). The DNA for the CDR3 is TGCAGTGCCACAACCGGTCAGCCCCAGCATTTT. Translating gives CSATTGQPQHF.

The chain has TRBV27 and TRBJ2-7; TRBD2 aligns across 9 bases. Trimming at V came to 6 bases and at J to 5 bases, leaving 8 bases not matched to a gene. Germline V gene lookup returns CDR1 MNHEY and CDR2 SMNVEV (reference sequence). There are 14 residues in the CDR3. The CDR3 is CASSPPGTSNEQYF. The DNA for the CDR3 is TGTGCCAGCAGCCCCCCCGGGACTAGCAACGAGCAGTACTTC.

CDR3 residues: CASSLGRTYEQYF. In nucleotides, the CDR3 is TGTGCCAGCAGCTTAGGCCGGACCTACGAGCAGTACTTC. The rearrangement uses TRBV13 and TRBJ2-7; D is undetermined. CDR1 and CDR2 (germline): PRHDT, FYEKMQ (reference sequence). V lost 0 bases and J 2 bases, leaving 5 bases between the germline ends. This CDR3 contains 13 residues.

The J gene is TRBJ2-3, the V gene TRBV6-6; the D call may be TRBD1 or TRBD2 (6 bases each). With 5 bases removed from V and 0 bases from J, the gap between germline ends came to 9 bases. The V gene's germline CDR1 is MNHNY and CDR2 SVGAGI (reference sequence). The CDR3 loop spans 14 amino acids. The CDR3: CASSTGTSTDTQYF. For the CDR3, the DNA is TGTGCCAGCAGTACAGGGACTAGCACAGATACGCAGTATTTT.

The CDR3 is CASSIAGGTEAFF. The CDR3 DNA reads TGTGCCAGTAGTATAGCCGGGGGCACTGAAGCTTTCTTT. This chain joins TRBV19 and TRBJ1-1, with D tentatively TRBD1 (5 bases). V gave up 1 base and J gave up 4 bases, with 7 bases separating them. Germline-derived CDR1 and CDR2 are LNHDA and SQIVND (reference sequence). The CDR3 has 13 amino acids.

The V gene is TRBV4-1, the J gene TRBJ1-2, with no clear D. V lost 1 base to trimming and J lost 2 bases, with 11 bases between them. CDR1 is MGHRA and CDR2 is YSYEKL in the germline V gene. The CDR3 has 15 amino acids. The DNA for the CDR3 is TGCGCCAGCAGCCAAGCACGGGAAGGGAACTATGGCTACACCTTC. Translated, it gives CASSQAREGNYGYTF.

This clone was observed a few times. The V gene is TRBV27, the J gene TRBJ1-1; D gene unclear. Germline V lookup: CDR1 MNHEY, CDR2 SMNVEV (reference sequence). Trimming removed 8 bases at V and 8 bases at J, with 15 bases between. CDR3 length equals 12 residues. As DNA, the CDR3 is TGTGCCAGCTGGTTTGGACGTAACGAAGCTTTCTTT. This gives the protein CASWFGRNEAFF.

The chain recombines TRBV10-2 with TRBJ2-7; D not resolved. The CDR3 runs 11 residues. Per the germline V gene, CDR1 is WSHSY and CDR2 is SAAADI. Trimming cost V 5 bases and J 2 bases, with 4 bases left between them. The CDR3 spells CASSTAYEQYF. CDR3 coding DNA: TGCGCCAGCAGTACAGCCTACGAGCAGTACTTC.

V and J are TRBV28 and TRBJ2-1, with D possibly matching TRBD1 (6 bases). The CDR3 is 15 amino acids. The V gene's germline CDR1 is MDHEN and CDR2 SYDVKM. V was clipped by 4 bases and J by 5 bases, with 15 bases between them. The CDR3 DNA sequence: TGTGCCAGCAGTTCCATCGGGACAAGCCACAATGAGCAGTTCTTC. It encodes CASSSIGTSHNEQFF.

The CDR3 spells CASSLGYLAKNIQYF. CDR3 coding DNA: TGTGCCAGCAGTTTAGGGTATTTAGCCAAAAACATTCAGTACTTC. V gene TRBV27 combines with J gene TRBJ2-4; D is unclear. V was clipped by 2 bases and J by 0 bases, with 8 bases between them. CDR3 length: 15 amino acids. Germline loops: CDR1 MNHEY, CDR2 SMNVEV (reference sequence).

Only one count was recorded for this clone. Here the CDR3 reads CASSLGTVYGYTF. The CDR3 DNA is TGTGCCAGCAGCCTCGGGACAGTTTATGGCTACACCTTC. The V gene is TRBV11-3, the J gene TRBJ1-2; 7 bases fit TRBD1. This CDR3 region has 13 residues. The V and J ends lost 5 bases and 5 bases, in that order; junction bases with no gene match: 5. Germline CDR1 is SGHNT and CDR2 is YENEEA.

V and J are TRBV15 and TRBJ2-3; D assignment may be TRBD1 or TRBD2 (7 bases each). V lost 2 bases, J lost 3 bases, and 12 bases lay in between. Germline V gene lookup returns CDR1 LNHNV and CDR2 YYDKDF (reference sequence). The CDR3 has 15 residues. The CDR3, as DNA: TGTGCCACCAGCAGAAGGGGGCGGGGGACAGATACGCAGTATTTT. This gives the protein CATSRRGRGTDTQYF.

The CDR3 sequence is CATAHEKLFF. The DNA of the CDR3 is TGTGCCACCGCCCATGAAAAACTGTTTTTT. The chain is built from TRBV6-6 and TRBJ1-4; D remains unclear. The length of the CDR3 is 10 residues. Trimming took off 10 bases at V and 6 bases at J, with 6 bases between the two ends. Germline values: CDR1 MNHNY, CDR2 SVGAGI (reference sequence).

The chain combines TRBV29-1 with TRBJ1-2, with no clear D. The V and J ends lost 4 bases and 0 bases respectively, with 12 bases between them. From germline, CDR1 is SQVTM and CDR2 ANQGSEA. CDR3 length: 14 residues. The CDR3 sequence: CSVVWQEANYGYTF. The DNA of the CDR3 is TGCAGCGTTGTTTGGCAGGAAGCTAACTATGGCTACACCTTC.